This record covers a single TCR beta chain. This entry is derived from a study of cytomegalovirus exposure and HLA in healthy donors. V shed 5 bases and J 3 bases; nucleotides not matched to a gene: 6. Germline CDR1 is SEHNR and CDR2 is FQNEAQ (reference sequence). This CDR3 is 15 amino acids long. PCR used 60 Vbeta primers and 13 Jbeta primers. The table came from immunoSEQ multiplex PCR; TCRdb's copy has only in-frame clones and leaves some out. In total, the table holds 95,000 to 150,000 clones. The chain has TRBV7-9 and TRBJ1-1; 10 bases agree with TRBD1. Material for sequencing was PBMCs. This TCR was sampled from a man between 18 and 35 years old in good health and CMV-seronegative. The CDR3 loop reads CASSHRTGGYTEAFF. CDR3 in DNA: TGTGCCAGCAGCCATCGGACAGGGGGATACACTGAAGCTTTCTTT.